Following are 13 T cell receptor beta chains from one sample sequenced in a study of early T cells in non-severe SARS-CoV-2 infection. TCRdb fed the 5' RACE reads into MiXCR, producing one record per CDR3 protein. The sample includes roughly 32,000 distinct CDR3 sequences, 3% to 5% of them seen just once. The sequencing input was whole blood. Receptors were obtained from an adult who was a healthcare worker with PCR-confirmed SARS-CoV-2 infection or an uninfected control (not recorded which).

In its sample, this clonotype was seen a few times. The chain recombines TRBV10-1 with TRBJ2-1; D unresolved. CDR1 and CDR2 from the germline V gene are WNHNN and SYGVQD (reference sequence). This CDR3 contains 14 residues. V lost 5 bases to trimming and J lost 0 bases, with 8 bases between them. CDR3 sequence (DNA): TGCGCCAGCAGTAAAGAGGTCTCCTACAATGAGCAGTTCTTC. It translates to CASSKEVSYNEQFF.

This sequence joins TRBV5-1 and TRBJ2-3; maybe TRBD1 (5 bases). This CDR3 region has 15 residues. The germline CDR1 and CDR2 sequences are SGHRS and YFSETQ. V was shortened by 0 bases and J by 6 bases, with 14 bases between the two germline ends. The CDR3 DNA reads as TGCGCCAGCAGCTTGGCCGCTGTAGGGGTGGATACGCAGTATTTT. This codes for CASSLAAVGVDTQYF.

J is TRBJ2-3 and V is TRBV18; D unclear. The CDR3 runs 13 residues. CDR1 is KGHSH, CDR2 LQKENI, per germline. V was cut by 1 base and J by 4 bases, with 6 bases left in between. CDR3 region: CASSPRGADTQYF. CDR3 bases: TGTGCCAGCTCACCACGTGGCGCAGATACGCAGTATTTT.

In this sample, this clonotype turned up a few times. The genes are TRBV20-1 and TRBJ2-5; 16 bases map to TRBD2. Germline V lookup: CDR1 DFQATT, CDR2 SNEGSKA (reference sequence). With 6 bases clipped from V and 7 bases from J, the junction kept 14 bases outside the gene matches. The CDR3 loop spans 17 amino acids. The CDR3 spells CSAGGLAGGPLMGTQYF. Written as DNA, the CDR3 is TGCAGTGCAGGGGGACTAGCGGGAGGGCCATTGATGGGGACCCAGTACTTC.

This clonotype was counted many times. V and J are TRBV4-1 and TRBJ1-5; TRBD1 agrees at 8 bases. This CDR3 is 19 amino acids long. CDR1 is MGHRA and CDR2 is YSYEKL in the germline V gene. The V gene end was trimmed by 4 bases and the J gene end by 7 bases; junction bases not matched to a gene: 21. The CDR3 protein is CASSRDKGDRDRFSQPQHF. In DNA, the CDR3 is TGCGCCAGCAGCCGAGATAAAGGTGACCGGGACAGGTTTTCGCAGCCCCAGCATTTT.

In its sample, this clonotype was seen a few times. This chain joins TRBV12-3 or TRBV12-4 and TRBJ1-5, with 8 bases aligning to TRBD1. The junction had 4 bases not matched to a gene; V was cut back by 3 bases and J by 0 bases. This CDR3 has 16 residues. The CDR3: CASSLRTGFSNQPQHF. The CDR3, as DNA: TGTGCCAGCAGTTTGCGGACAGGGTTTAGCAATCAGCCCCAGCATTTT.

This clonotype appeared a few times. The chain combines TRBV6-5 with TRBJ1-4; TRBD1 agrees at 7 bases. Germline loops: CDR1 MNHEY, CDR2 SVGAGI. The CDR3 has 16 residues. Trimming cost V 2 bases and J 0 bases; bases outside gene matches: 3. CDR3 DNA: TGTGCCAGCAGTTACGGGACAGCCGCAACTAATGAAAAACTGTTTTTT. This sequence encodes CASSYGTAATNEKLFF.

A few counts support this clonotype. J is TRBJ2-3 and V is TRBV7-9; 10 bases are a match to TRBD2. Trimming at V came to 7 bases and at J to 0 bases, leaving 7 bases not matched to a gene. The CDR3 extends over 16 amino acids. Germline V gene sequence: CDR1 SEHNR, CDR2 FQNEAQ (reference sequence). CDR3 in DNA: TGTGCCAGCAACCCTAGCGGGAGACGAAGCACAGATACGCAGTATTTT. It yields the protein CASNPSGRRSTDTQYF.

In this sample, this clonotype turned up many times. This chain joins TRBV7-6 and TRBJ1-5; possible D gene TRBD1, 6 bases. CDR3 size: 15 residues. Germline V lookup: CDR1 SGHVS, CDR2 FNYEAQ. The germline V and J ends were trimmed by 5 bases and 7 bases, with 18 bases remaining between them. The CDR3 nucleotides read TGTGCCAGCAGCCGGGAACAGGGAGGAGGGCAGCCCCAGCATTTT. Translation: CASSREQGGGQPQHF.

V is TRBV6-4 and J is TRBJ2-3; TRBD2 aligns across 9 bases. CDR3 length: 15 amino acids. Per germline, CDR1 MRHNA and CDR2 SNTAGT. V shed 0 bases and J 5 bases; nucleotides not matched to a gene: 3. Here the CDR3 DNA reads TGTGCCAGCAGTGACTCGGCGGGGGGGGAAGATACGCAGTATTTT. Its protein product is CASSDSAGGEDTQYF.

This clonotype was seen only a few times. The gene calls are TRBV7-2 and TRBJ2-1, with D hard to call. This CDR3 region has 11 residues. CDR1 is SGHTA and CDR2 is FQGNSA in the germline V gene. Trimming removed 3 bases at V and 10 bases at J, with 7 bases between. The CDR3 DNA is TGTGCCAGCAGCTTTGTAGCCGAGCAGTTCTTC. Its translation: CASSFVAEQFF.

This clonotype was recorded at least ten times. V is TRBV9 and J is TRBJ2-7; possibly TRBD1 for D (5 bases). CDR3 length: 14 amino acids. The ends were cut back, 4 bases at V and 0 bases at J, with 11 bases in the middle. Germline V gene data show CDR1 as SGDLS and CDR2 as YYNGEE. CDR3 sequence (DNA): TGTGCCAGCAGCCCGTGGGGCGGCTCCTACGAGCAGTACTTC. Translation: CASSPWGGSYEQYF.

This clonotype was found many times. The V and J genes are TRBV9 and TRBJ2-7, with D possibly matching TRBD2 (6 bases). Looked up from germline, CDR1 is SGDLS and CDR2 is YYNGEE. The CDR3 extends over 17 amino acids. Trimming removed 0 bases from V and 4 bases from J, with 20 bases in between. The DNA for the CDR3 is TGTGCCAGCAGCGTAGATGTTGGGGAGGAGGGGCGTTACGAGCAGTACTTC. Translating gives CASSVDVGEEGRYEQYF.